Listed below are T cell receptor beta chains from one sample, sequenced in a study of CD8+ T cells in alopecia areata. Produced via immunoSEQ multiplex PCR; TCRdb's table is partial and in-frame only. The data contain over 150,000 clones, roughly three fifths of them singletons. Sample: CD4+ T cells sorted from blood, taken at week 4, from a patient treated with tofacitinib. These receptors all come from a human donor with alopecia areata. CDR3s include the opening cysteine and the closing phenylalanine or tryptophan. Fields, in order: J gene, clone size, V gene, D gene, CDR3 protein, CDR3 DNA. The D gene is left open where the match is weak. Clone size is not always given. Where it is, it says once, few, many or a class for expanded clones.

j_call: TRBJ2-3
clone_size: few
v_call: TRBV30
d_call: TRBD2
cdr3_aa: CAWSSTSGTDTQYF
cdr3_nt: TGTGCCTGGAGTAGTACTAGCGGCACAGATACGCAGTATTTT

j_call: TRBJ1-3
clone_size: NA
v_call: TRBV29-1
d_call: NA
cdr3_aa: CSAVRTGNTIYF
cdr3_nt: TGCAGCGCTGTAAGGACAGGAAACACCATATATTTT

j_call: TRBJ1-1
clone_size: NA
v_call: TRBV30
d_call: NA
cdr3_aa: CAWSPFLGVGGTEAFF
cdr3_nt: TGTGCCTGGAGTCCCTTCCTTGGTGTGGGGGGAACTGAAGCTTTCTTT

j_call: TRBJ1-4
clone_size: NA
v_call: TRBV29-1
d_call: TRBD1
cdr3_aa: CSVRDSLNEKLFF
cdr3_nt: TGCAGCGTGCGGGACAGCCTTAATGAAAAACTGTTTTTT

j_call: TRBJ2-5
clone_size: NA
v_call: TRBV29-1
d_call: TRBD1
cdr3_aa: CSGGTAQETQYF
cdr3_nt: TGCAGCGGGGGGACAGCCCAAGAGACCCAGTACTTC

j_call: TRBJ2-7
clone_size: NA
v_call: TRBV30
d_call: NA
cdr3_aa: CAWSGTIKGEQYF
cdr3_nt: TGTGCCTGGAGTGGGACAATAAAGGGGGAGCAGTACTTC

j_call: TRBJ1-1
clone_size: NA
v_call: TRBV29-1
d_call: NA
cdr3_aa: CSAIGLTNTEAFF
cdr3_nt: TGCAGCGCTATCGGACTGACGAACACTGAAGCTTTCTTT

j_call: TRBJ1-5
clone_size: NA
v_call: TRBV29-1
d_call: NA
cdr3_aa: CSVEGGQGQPQHF
cdr3_nt: TGCAGCGTTGAAGGCGGCCAGGGACAGCCCCAGCATTTT

j_call: TRBJ1-2
clone_size: few
v_call: TRBV11-2
d_call: NA
cdr3_aa: CASSLEGYGYTF
cdr3_nt: TGTGCCAGCAGCTTAGAGGGGTATGGCTACACCTTC

j_call: TRBJ1-2
clone_size: NA
v_call: TRBV5-6
d_call: NA
cdr3_aa: CASSLPQGLGIYGYTF
cdr3_nt: TGTGCCAGCAGCTTACCACAGGGATTGGGAATCTATGGCTACACCTTC

j_call: TRBJ2-7
clone_size: few
v_call: TRBV29-1
d_call: TRBD2
cdr3_aa: CSVSRKAGAYEQYF
cdr3_nt: TGCAGCGTTTCTCGTAAAGCGGGGGCCTACGAGCAGTACTTC

j_call: TRBJ2-5
clone_size: few
v_call: TRBV29-1
d_call: NA
cdr3_aa: CSVATQSLRGTQYF
cdr3_nt: TGCAGCGTTGCGACCCAATCGTTGCGGGGGACCCAGTACTTC

j_call: TRBJ2-2
clone_size: NA
v_call: TRBV10-3
d_call: TRBD2
cdr3_aa: CAIRATSGNGELFF
cdr3_nt: TGTGCCATCAGGGCGACTAGCGGGAACGGGGAGCTGTTTTTT

j_call: TRBJ1-1
clone_size: NA
v_call: TRBV29-1
d_call: NA
cdr3_aa: CSVGGITEAFF
cdr3_nt: TGCAGCGTTGGGGGCATAACTGAAGCTTTCTTT

j_call: TRBJ2-7
clone_size: few
v_call: TRBV5-1
d_call: TRBD1
cdr3_aa: CASSQGQPTSLYF
cdr3_nt: TGCGCCAGCAGCCAGGGACAGCCTACGAGCTTGTACTTC

j_call: TRBJ2-4
clone_size: NA
v_call: TRBV30
d_call: NA
cdr3_aa: CAWGPGHIQYF
cdr3_nt: TGTGCCTGGGGCCCTGGGCACATTCAGTACTTC

j_call: TRBJ1-2
clone_size: NA
v_call: TRBV4-2
d_call: NA
cdr3_aa: CASSQTRGYGYTF
cdr3_nt: TGTGCCAGCAGCCAAACTCGAGGTTATGGCTACACCTTC

j_call: TRBJ1-5
clone_size: once
v_call: TRBV27
d_call: NA
cdr3_aa: CASSPIRGDPQHF
cdr3_nt: TGTGCCAGCAGTCCGATCCGAGGGGACCCCCAGCATTTT

j_call: TRBJ2-1
clone_size: NA
v_call: TRBV30
d_call: TRBD2
cdr3_aa: CAWSTRGLAGGSEQFF
cdr3_nt: TGTGCCTGGAGTACCAGGGGACTAGCGGGAGGTAGTGAGCAGTTCTTC

j_call: TRBJ2-1
clone_size: NA
v_call: TRBV29-1
d_call: NA
cdr3_aa: CSVVVGVPYNEQFF
cdr3_nt: TGCAGCGTTGTCGTTGGTGTACCCTACAATGAGCAGTTCTTC

j_call: TRBJ2-7
clone_size: NA
v_call: TRBV7-2
d_call: TRBD2
cdr3_aa: CASSQTSATYEQYF
cdr3_nt: TGTGCCAGCAGCCAGACTAGCGCTACCTACGAGCAGTACTTC

j_call: TRBJ2-5
clone_size: few
v_call: TRBV7-2
d_call: TRBD2
cdr3_aa: CASSGRTSGRVTQYF
cdr3_nt: TGTGCCAGCAGCGGGCGGACTAGCGGGAGGGTGACCCAGTACTTC

j_call: TRBJ2-7
clone_size: few
v_call: TRBV7-3
d_call: NA
cdr3_aa: CASSLITGSEQYF
cdr3_nt: TGTGCCAGCAGCTTGATCACAGGGTCCGAGCAGTACTTC

j_call: TRBJ2-2
clone_size: NA
v_call: TRBV5-1
d_call: NA
cdr3_aa: CASRPQGDTGELFF
cdr3_nt: TGCGCCAGCAGGCCGCAGGGTGACACCGGGGAGCTGTTTTTT

j_call: TRBJ1-1
clone_size: NA
v_call: TRBV6-5
d_call: TRBD1
cdr3_aa: CASRDGTGGTSGAFF
cdr3_nt: TGTGCCAGCAGGGATGGGACAGGGGGCACCTCGGGGGCTTTCTTT

j_call: TRBJ2-7
clone_size: few
v_call: TRBV14
d_call: NA
cdr3_aa: CASSQDGEQYF
cdr3_nt: TGTGCCAGCAGCCAAGATGGGGAGCAGTACTTC

j_call: TRBJ2-2
clone_size: few
v_call: TRBV25-1
d_call: TRBD1
cdr3_aa: CASRGQRRNTGELFF
cdr3_nt: TGTGCCAGCAGGGGACAGAGAAGGAACACCGGGGAGCTGTTTTTT

j_call: TRBJ2-7
clone_size: NA
v_call: TRBV10-3
d_call: NA
cdr3_aa: CAISESLSYEQYF
cdr3_nt: TGTGCCATCAGTGAGTCCCTCTCCTACGAGCAGTACTTC

j_call: TRBJ2-7
clone_size: few
v_call: TRBV30
d_call: TRBD1
cdr3_aa: CAWDRDRGLYEQYF
cdr3_nt: TGTGCCTGGGACCGCGACAGGGGGCTCTACGAGCAGTACTTC

j_call: TRBJ2-7
clone_size: NA
v_call: TRBV7-2
d_call: TRBD1
cdr3_aa: CASRPGTGLYEQYF
cdr3_nt: TGTGCCAGCAGGCCCGGGACAGGGTTGTACGAGCAGTACTTC

j_call: TRBJ2-1
clone_size: NA
v_call: TRBV30
d_call: TRBD2
cdr3_aa: CAWSGTSGNEQFF
cdr3_nt: TGTGCCTGGAGTGGAACTAGCGGCAATGAGCAGTTCTTC

j_call: TRBJ2-5
clone_size: few
v_call: TRBV4-2
d_call: TRBD1
cdr3_aa: CASSQAGTGEETQYF
cdr3_nt: TGTGCCAGCAGCCAAGCCGGGACAGGGGAAGAGACCCAGTACTTC

j_call: TRBJ1-5
clone_size: NA
v_call: TRBV27
d_call: NA
cdr3_aa: CASSSPEAGANQPQHF
cdr3_nt: TGTGCCAGCAGTTCACCGGAGGCAGGGGCCAATCAGCCCCAGCATTTT

j_call: TRBJ2-3
clone_size: NA
v_call: TRBV5-1
d_call: NA
cdr3_aa: CASSLEARSDTQYF
cdr3_nt: TGCGCCAGCAGCTTGGAAGCGAGGTCAGATACGCAGTATTTT

j_call: TRBJ2-7
clone_size: NA
v_call: TRBV30
d_call: TRBD1
cdr3_aa: CAWNPDRDHEQYF
cdr3_nt: TGTGCCTGGAACCCCGACAGGGACCACGAGCAGTACTTC

j_call: TRBJ1-1
clone_size: once
v_call: TRBV29-1
d_call: TRBD1
cdr3_aa: CSASETGGKTEAFF
cdr3_nt: TGCAGCGCCTCGGAGACAGGGGGCAAGACTGAAGCTTTCTTT

j_call: TRBJ2-5
clone_size: NA
v_call: TRBV11-2
d_call: TRBD1
cdr3_aa: CASSATGTGAETQYF
cdr3_nt: TGTGCCAGCAGCGCCACCGGGACAGGGGCGGAGACCCAGTACTTC

j_call: TRBJ1-4
clone_size: NA
v_call: TRBV10-2
d_call: TRBD1
cdr3_aa: CASSEGDRLNEKLFF
cdr3_nt: TGCGCCAGCAGTGAGGGGGACAGACTTAATGAAAAACTGTTTTTT

j_call: TRBJ2-2
clone_size: NA
v_call: TRBV29-1
d_call: NA
cdr3_aa: CSVDGMAGELFF
cdr3_nt: TGCAGCGTTGATGGGATGGCCGGGGAGCTGTTTTTT

j_call: TRBJ2-7
clone_size: once
v_call: TRBV5-8
d_call: NA
cdr3_aa: CASSPVKQQYF
cdr3_nt: TGTGCCAGCAGCCCCGTCAAGCAGCAGTACTTC

j_call: TRBJ2-5
clone_size: NA
v_call: TRBV20-1
d_call: NA
cdr3_aa: CSAVWDTQYF
cdr3_nt: TGCAGTGCCGTCTGGGACACCCAGTACTTC

j_call: TRBJ2-7
clone_size: once
v_call: TRBV29-1
d_call: NA
cdr3_aa: CSGGTNSYEQYF
cdr3_nt: TGCAGCGGGGGGACAAACTCCTACGAGCAGTACTTC